The 8 T cell receptor beta chains in this list originate from one sample, sequenced in a study of CD4 and CD8 cells across lung adenocarcinoma regions (dated by TCRdb to 2017 to 2018). Library method: PCR. This sample was sequenced with a HiSeq X Ten. TCRdb cleaned the public reads at Q25 with fastp, built clones with MiXCR and kept in-frame beta chains. Each CDR3 protein appears once, grouped with its most common genes and DNA. The sample includes approximately 14,000 distinct CDR3 sequences, with roughly 47% observed a single time. Together, the top ten hold roughly a sixth of the sample. The sequenced sample was CD4+ T cells from the center of a lung tumor. The intended sense of this specimen's cell subset or site label: tumor center region. The receptors here all came from a male donor with lung adenocarcinoma. The CD4 and CD8 labels of this study may be unreliable.

The chain couples TRBV7-2 to TRBJ2-5; 7 positions match TRBD1. Germline V gives CDR1 SGHTA, CDR2 FQGNSA. The J segment lost 5 bases and the V segment lost 1 base, leaving 4 bases of the junction unmatched. There are 14 residues in the CDR3. Here the CDR3 DNA reads TGTGCCAGCAGCTTAGGAGACAGGGAGGAGACCCAGTACTTC. It encodes CASSLGDREETQYF.

The table lists this clonotype with a count of one. V and J are TRBV6-1 and TRBJ2-2; D possibly corresponds to TRBD2 (7 bases). Per germline, CDR1 MNHNS and CDR2 SASEGT. The CDR3 sequence is 15 residues long. Trimming removed 2 bases from V and 16 bases from J, with 23 bases in between. The CDR3 DNA is TGTGCCAGCAGTGAAAGTGGGGGGGACAACGAGAAGCAGTTTTTT. Amino acids: CASSESGGDNEKQFF.

This clonotype appeared a single time. Relative to the germline gene, one junction end is altered; a read error may explain this. The gene calls are TRBV25-1 and TRBJ2-4; 7 bases match TRBD2. Germline assignment: CDR1 MGHDK and CDR2 SYGVNS. This CDR3 contains 16 residues. CDR3 sequence: CASSELGGSHKNTQYF. The DNA of the CDR3 is TGTGCCAGCAGTGAATTGGGGGGGTCGCACAAAAACACTCAGTACTTC. The variable domain in full, with the rest retrieved from reference TRBV25-1 and TRBJ2-4, is EADIYQTPRYLVIGTGKKITLECSQTMGHDKMYWYQQDPGMELHLIHYSYGVNSTEKGDLSSESTVSRIRTEHFPLTLESARPSHTSQYLCASSELGGSHKNTQYFGAGTRLSVL.

This chain links TRBV30 with TRBJ2-3, with 12 positions matching TRBD2. There are 17 residues in the CDR3. The ends lost 2 bases at V and 6 bases at J; junction bases unmatched: 12. Germline V gives CDR1 GTSNPN, CDR2 SVGIG (reference sequence). This chain's CDR3 is CAWSPTSSGRVRDTQYF. The CDR3 DNA follows: TGTGCCTGGAGTCCAACATCTAGCGGGAGGGTTCGGGATACGCAGTATTTT.

V usage is TRBV12-3 or TRBV12-4 and J usage is TRBJ2-3; the match to TRBD1 covers 7 bases. V trimming: 5 bases; J trimming: 4 bases; junction bases outside the gene matches: 0. The CDR3 consists of 12 residues. As DNA, the CDR3 is TGTGCCAGCAGTCAGGGGGCAGATACGCAGTATTTT. The encoded protein is CASSQGADTQYF.

The chain joins TRBV7-9 to TRBJ2-6; 8 bases agree with TRBD1. The DNA matches TRBJ2-5 better at its end, which makes the J call doubtful. This CDR3 comprises 14 residues. CDR1 SEHNR and CDR2 FQNEAQ come from the germline V gene (reference sequence). The CDR3 DNA reads TGTGCCAGCAGCTCAACAGGGGGCCAAGAGACCCAGTACTTC. As protein: CASSSTGGQETQYF.

By share, this clonotype ranks as medium-sized. The CDR3: CASSLDSRWDEQFF. CDR3 in DNA: TGTGCCAGCAGTTTGGACTCCCGGTGGGATGAGCAGTTCTTC. This chain uses TRBV6-5 with TRBJ2-1; TRBD2 might be the D (5 bases). V lost 4 bases and J 8 bases, leaving 15 bases between the germline ends. The CDR3 sequence is 14 residues long. The V gene's germline CDR1 is MNHEY and CDR2 SVGAGI.

The chain has TRBV6-1 and TRBJ2-3; 13 nucleotides line up with TRBD2. This CDR3 region has 15 residues. Germline V gene lookup returns CDR1 MNHNS and CDR2 SASEGT. V shed 3 bases and J 4 bases; nucleotides not matched to a gene: 1. The CDR3 reads CASSETSGGPDTQYF. The CDR3 nucleotides are TGTGCCAGCAGTGAGACTAGCGGGGGGCCAGATACGCAGTATTTT.